Below, 23 T cell receptor beta chains from the same sample are listed, as sequenced in a study of blood T cells in healthy people across ages. The second PCR ran about 6 to 11 cycles with a sample-barcoded 5' primer and J-beta primers. One entry per CDR3 protein, called by TCRdb with MiXCR from the 5' RACE reads. The sample gives about 670,000 distinct CDR3 sequences, about 50% of which show up once; about 13% is in the top ten. The sample was blood. Receptor source: a woman aged 80 or over in good health.

A word on this clonotype: An end of the junction differs from the germline gene, which may be a read error. The rearrangement uses TRBV3-1 and TRBJ2-5; 14 bases are a match to TRBD2. With the DNA end fitting TRBJ2-7 better, the J assignment may be wrong. This CDR3 spans 18 amino acids. The germline V gene encodes CDR1 LGHDT and CDR2 YNNKEL (reference sequence). The CDR3 here is CASSRGTGTSGSSHEQYF. CDR3 bases: TGTGCCAGCAGTCGAGGGACAGGGACTAGCGGGAGCTCCCACGAGCAGTACTTC.

This clonotype has at least ten counts. This chain uses TRBV7-9 with TRBJ2-1, with no clear D. Germline-derived CDR1 and CDR2 are SEHNR and FQNEAQ (reference sequence). This CDR3 has 14 amino acids. The V and J ends lost 5 bases and 3 bases respectively, with 11 bases between them. The CDR3: CASSPLGGYNEQFF. For the CDR3, the DNA is TGTGCCAGCAGCCCACTGGGCGGCTACAATGAGCAGTTCTTC.

This clonotype was seen repeatedly, ten times or more. The chain combines TRBV6-5 with TRBJ2-6; no firm D call. CDR3 length equals 15 residues. V was trimmed by 6 bases and J by 0 bases, leaving 9 bases between them. From germline, CDR1 is MNHEY and CDR2 SVGAGI. The CDR3 sequence: CASSDRSSGANVLTF. The CDR3 coding sequence is TGTGCCAGCAGCGACCGGAGCTCTGGGGCCAACGTCCTGACTTTC.

The chain carries TRBV6-1 and TRBJ2-3; D remains ambiguous. CDR1 is MNHNS and CDR2 is SASEGT in the germline V gene. This CDR3 contains 12 residues. Trimming removed 1 base from V and 6 bases from J, with 5 bases in between. The CDR3 DNA sequence: TGTGCCAGCAGTGAAGTCTCGGATACGCAGTATTTT. This sequence encodes CASSEVSDTQYF.

This clonotype was recorded once. The V and J genes are TRBV5-6 and TRBJ1-2, with D maybe TRBD1 (5 bases). The germline V gene has CDR1 SGHDT and CDR2 YYEEEE. Trimming removed 4 bases from V and 6 bases from J, with 19 bases in between. The CDR3 covers 15 residues. The DNA of the CDR3 is TGTGCCAGCAGCCCGTCGGGCCAGGGAAGGGATGGCTACACCTTC. Translation gives CASSPSGQGRDGYTF.

The chain recombines TRBV5-1 with TRBJ1-4, with D perhaps matching TRBD1 (6 bases). Germline V lookup: CDR1 SGHRS, CDR2 YFSETQ. The V gene lost 2 bases and the J gene lost 8 bases, with 22 bases spanning the gap. CDR3 length: 17 amino acids. As DNA, the CDR3 is TGCGCCAGCAGCTTAGGCAGGGGAACCGGTTACGTCGAAAAACTGTTTTTT. It specifies CASSLGRGTGYVEKLFF.

This clonotype has more than one count but fewer than ten. J is TRBJ1-1 and V is TRBV27; D may be TRBD1 (5 bases). CDR3 length equals 14 residues. V was pared by 2 bases and J by 0 bases, with 7 bases between. Germline CDR1 is MNHEY and CDR2 is SMNVEV (reference sequence). CDR3 sequence: CASSLNRMNTEAFF. The CDR3, as DNA: TGTGCCAGCAGTTTAAACAGGATGAACACTGAAGCTTTCTTT.

Concerning this clonotype itself: This may stem from a read error, because a much larger clone lies one nucleotide away. The genes are TRBV12-3 or TRBV12-4 and TRBJ2-1; 7 bases agree with TRBD1. This CDR3 contains 15 residues. The CDR3 bases are TGTGTCAGCAGCCCGGACAGGCAGGGTTACAATGAGCAGTTCTTC. Protein sequence: CVSSPDRQGYNEQFF.

The V call is TRBV14, the J call TRBJ2-4; 7 bases align to TRBD1. With the DNA end fitting TRBJ2-7 better, the J assignment may be wrong. There are 15 residues in the CDR3. In germline, CDR1 is SGHDN, CDR2 FVKESK. CDR3 nucleotides: TGTGCCAGCAGCCAGTCCGGGACAGCTGCCGCCGAGCAGTACTTC. Protein: CASSQSGTAAAEQYF.

As concerns this clonotype: One base away lies a much larger clone, so this may be a sequencing read error. The J gene is TRBJ2-1, the V gene TRBV11-2; D uncertain. Near its end, the DNA agrees better with TRBJ2-7, so the J call may be wrong. Per the germline V gene, CDR1 is SGHAT and CDR2 is FQNNGV. CDR3 length equals 15 residues. The CDR3 spells CASSLGQISYNEQYF. The CDR3 nucleotides read TGTGCCAGCAGCTTAGGGCAGATCTCCTACAATGAGCAGTACTTC.

Many counts were recorded for this clonotype. The chain joins TRBV29-1 to TRBJ2-5; possibly TRBD2 for D (6 bases). V was pared by 1 base and J by 7 bases, with 13 bases between. The CDR3 sequence is 13 residues long. Germline CDR1 SQVTM, CDR2 ANQGSEA. CDR3 bases: TGCAGCGTTGAAGTGGGACTCCTCCGGACCCAGTACTTC. Protein sequence: CSVEVGLLRTQYF. The full variable domain, in which reference TRBV29-1 and TRBJ2-5 provide the parts outside the CDR3, is SAVISQKPSRDICQRGTSLTIQCQVDSQVTMMFWYRQQPGQSLTLIATANQGSEATYESGFVIDKFPISRPNLTFSTLTVSNMSPEDSSIYLCSVEVGLLRTQYFGPGTRLLVL.

V is TRBV11-2 and J is TRBJ2-2, with D hard to call. CDR3 length equals 13 residues. Trimming took off 7 bases at V and 5 bases at J, with 11 bases between the two ends. Germline values: CDR1 SGHAT, CDR2 FQNNGV. The CDR3 spells CASIRLLTGELFF. CDR3 bases: TGTGCCAGCATTCGACTCTTGACCGGGGAGCTGTTTTTT.

This chain links TRBV11-3 with TRBJ2-1, with TRBD2 identical over 7 bases. The germline gives CDR1 SGHNT, CDR2 YENEEA. The V gene end was trimmed by 0 bases and the J gene end by 4 bases; junction bases not matched to a gene: 15. The CDR3 runs 19 residues. This chain's CDR3 is CASSLDGQRGGGVYNEQFF. The CDR3 DNA reads TGTGCCAGCAGCTTAGATGGGCAGCGGGGCGGGGGAGTGTACAATGAGCAGTTCTTC. The complete variable domain, with remaining parts taken from reference TRBV11-3 and TRBJ2-1, reads EAGVVQSPRYKIIEKKQPVAFWCNPISGHNTLYWYLQNLGQGPELLIRYENEEAVDDSQLPKDRFSAERLKGVDSTLKIQPAELGDSAVYLCASSLDGQRGGGVYNEQFFGPGTRLTVL.

This clonotype was counted only a few times. J is TRBJ2-5 and V is TRBV24-1, with 9 nucleotides matching TRBD2. CDR1 and CDR2 (germline): KGHDR, SFDVKD. The CDR3 has 16 residues. The V and J ends lost 4 bases and 5 bases, in that order; junction bases with no gene match: 10. Here the CDR3 DNA reads TGTGCCACCAGTGACTCCTACCCAGCGGGAGGTGAGACCCAGTACTTC. This encodes CATSDSYPAGGETQYF.

This clonotype occurred many times. The gene calls are TRBV12-3 or TRBV12-4 and TRBJ2-7; either TRBD1 or TRBD2 may fit D (5 bases each). The V gene lost 6 bases and the J gene lost 2 bases, with 17 bases spanning the gap. The CDR3 has 15 amino acids. The CDR3 sequence: CASRAGTLLTYEQYF. CDR3 DNA: TGTGCCAGCAGAGCCGGGACCCTACTAACCTACGAGCAGTACTTC.

This clonotype was recorded at least ten times. The chain uses TRBV20-1 and TRBJ2-7; 10 bases map to TRBD2. Unmatched junction bases numbered 6, after V lost 4 bases and J lost 3 bases. CDR3 length: 14 residues. CDR1 and CDR2 (germline): DFQATT, SNEGSKA (reference sequence). This chain's CDR3 is CSATGLAELYEQYF. As DNA, the CDR3 is TGCAGTGCTACAGGACTAGCGGAACTCTACGAGCAGTACTTC.

To note about this clonotype: This may come from a read error, since a much larger clone is one base off. The chain carries TRBV10-3 and TRBJ1-4; D may be TRBD1 (6 bases). The CDR3 length is 14 residues. V lost 11 bases to trimming and J lost 5 bases, with 18 bases between them. Germline CDR1 reads ENHRY; CDR2 reads SYGVKD. CDR3: CAVGRGGGNEKLFF. Here the CDR3 DNA reads TGTGCCGTCGGCCGGGGCGGGGGCAATGAAAAACTGTTTTTT.

J is TRBJ2-7 and V is TRBV3-1; 8 positions agree with TRBD2. The ends lost 1 base at V and 2 bases at J; junction bases unmatched: 10. The CDR3 contains 17 residues. Germline loops: CDR1 LGHDT, CDR2 YNNKEL (reference sequence). CDR3 sequence reads: CASSQGSASGRPYEQYF. The CDR3 DNA follows: TGTGCCAGCAGCCAAGGCTCAGCTAGCGGGCGACCCTACGAGCAGTACTTC.

The rearrangement uses TRBV3-1 and TRBJ2-1, with D perhaps matching TRBD1 or TRBD2 (5 bases each). V lost 0 bases and J 2 bases, leaving 11 bases between the germline ends. Germline loops: CDR1 LGHDT, CDR2 YNNKEL (reference sequence). The CDR3 spans 16 residues. The CDR3 DNA is TGTGCCAGCAGCCAAGAGGGGACCCAGGCCTACAATGAGCAGTTCTTC. Translating gives CASSQEGTQAYNEQFF.

This clonotype was counted only a few times. The chain uses TRBV14 and TRBJ2-1, with no clear D. The CDR3 spans 16 residues. The V end was cut by 3 bases, the J end by 8 bases, with 20 bases between. The V gene's germline CDR1 is SGHDN and CDR2 FVKESK. The CDR3 is CASSQPRSGLVDEQFF. The DNA for the CDR3 is TGTGCCAGCAGCCAGCCCCGTTCTGGGCTTGTGGATGAGCAGTTCTTC.

DNA for the CDR3: TGCAGCGTTGAACTACAGGAGAACCTTCTCACAGATACGCAGTATTTT. Its protein is CSVELQENLLTDTQYF. This chain joins TRBV29-1 and TRBJ2-3; the D gene is possibly TRBD1 (5 bases). This CDR3 is built from 16 residues. The V and J ends lost 2 bases and 2 bases respectively, with 17 bases between them. The germline gives CDR1 SQVTM, CDR2 ANQGSEA.

The table lists this clonotype with a few counts. This sequence joins TRBV7-2 and TRBJ1-5; D is uncertain. V lost 1 base to trimming and J lost 0 bases, with 13 bases between them. CDR1 is SGHTA, CDR2 FQGNSA, per germline. The length of the CDR3 is 17 residues. This chain's CDR3 is CASSLERASYSNQPQHF. The CDR3, as DNA: TGTGCCAGCAGCTTAGAACGGGCCTCATATAGCAATCAGCCCCAGCATTTT.

A remark on this clonotype: A much larger clone is a single base away; this may be a read error. V gene TRBV7-9 combines with J gene TRBJ2-3; D may be TRBD2 (6 bases). Trimming pared 5 bases from V and 1 base from J, leaving 13 bases between. Germline CDR1 and CDR2: SEHNR and FQNEAQ (reference sequence). There are 15 residues in the CDR3. The CDR3 coding sequence is TGTGCCAGCAGCAGGGAGGCGGGCGGCACAGATACGCAGTATTTT. It translates to CASSREAGGTDTQYF. The full variable domain, rest sourced from reference TRBV7-9 and TRBJ2-3, is DTGVSQNPRHKITKRGQNVTFRCDPISEHNRLYWYRQTLGQGPEFLTYFQNEAQLEKSRLLSDRFSAERPKGSFSTLEIQRTEQGDSAMYLCASSREAGGTDTQYFGPGTRLTVL.